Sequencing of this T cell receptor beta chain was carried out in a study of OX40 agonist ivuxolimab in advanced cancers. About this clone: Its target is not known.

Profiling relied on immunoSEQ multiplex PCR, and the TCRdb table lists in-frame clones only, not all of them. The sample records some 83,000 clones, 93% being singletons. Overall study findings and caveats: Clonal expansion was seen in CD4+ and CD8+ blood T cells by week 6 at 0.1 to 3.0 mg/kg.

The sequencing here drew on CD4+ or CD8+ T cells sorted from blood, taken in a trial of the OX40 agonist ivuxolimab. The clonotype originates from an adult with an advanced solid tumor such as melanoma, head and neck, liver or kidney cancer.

The CDR3 DNA sequence: TGTGCCAGCAGCGTAGGGACGGCAGAAGGTCAGCCCCAGCATTTT. It specifies CASSVGTAEGQPQHF. The rearrangement links TRBV9 to TRBJ1-5, with unresolved D. This CDR3 has 15 amino acids. Trimming stripped 0 bases from V and 6 bases from J, with 13 bases between. Germline V gives CDR1 SGDLS, CDR2 YYNGEE.